Listed below are T cell receptor beta chains from one sample, sequenced in a study of T-cell memory formation after mild COVID-19. MiXCR, run by TCRdb on the 5' RACE reads, gives a single entry per CDR3 protein. The sample shows approximately 210,000 distinct CDR3 sequences, around 16% of them seen only once. The specimen was PBMCs or a T cell subset sorted from them (not recorded which). These receptors were collected from an adult woman who had mild COVID-19 (a few samples of this study predate the infection). Cell type and time point are not known. Both conserved end residues are part of each CDR3. The D gene is left open where the match is weak. Expanded clones get a size class; other rows say once, few or many, or leave the size out.

v_call: TRBV5-1
j_call: TRBJ2-3
cdr3_length: 15
d_call: TRBD1
clone_size: -
cdr3_nt: TGCGCCAGCAGCTCGGGACAGCTTCTCACAGATACGCAGTATTTT
cdr3_aa: CASSSGQLLTDTQYF

v_call: TRBV7-2
j_call: TRBJ2-5
cdr3_length: 15
d_call: TRBD1
clone_size: many
cdr3_nt: TGTGCCAGCCTAAGGACAGGGGGCGCCTTAGAGACCCAGTACTTC
cdr3_aa: CASLRTGGALETQYF

v_call: TRBV18
j_call: TRBJ2-7
cdr3_length: 15
d_call: -
clone_size: -
cdr3_nt: TGTGCCAGCTCACCTGCGGACGGGCCAAGCTACGAGCAGTACTTC
cdr3_aa: CASSPADGPSYEQYF

v_call: TRBV7-2
j_call: TRBJ2-2
cdr3_length: 13
d_call: -
clone_size: few
cdr3_nt: TGTGCCAGCAGCTTAGCGCAGACCGGGGAGCTGTTTTTT
cdr3_aa: CASSLAQTGELFF

v_call: TRBV24-1
j_call: TRBJ2-2
cdr3_length: 17
d_call: TRBD2
clone_size: -
cdr3_nt: TGTGCCACCAGTGATCTACCTCCCACTAGCGGGACCGGGGAGCTGTTTTTT
cdr3_aa: CATSDLPPTSGTGELFF

v_call: TRBV7-9
j_call: TRBJ2-2
cdr3_length: 13
d_call: -
clone_size: -
cdr3_nt: TGTGCCAGCAGCTCTGGGTACACCGGGGAGCTGTTTTTT
cdr3_aa: CASSSGYTGELFF

v_call: TRBV3-1
j_call: TRBJ2-7
cdr3_length: 13
d_call: -
clone_size: many
cdr3_nt: TGTGCCAGCAGCCAAATGGGGGTGGGGGAGCAGTACTTC
cdr3_aa: CASSQMGVGEQYF

v_call: TRBV24-1
j_call: TRBJ1-2
cdr3_length: 17
d_call: -
clone_size: -
cdr3_nt: TGTGCCACCAGTGATCGCGCAGGGTCCGGGGGGAACTATGGCTACACCTTC
cdr3_aa: CATSDRAGSGGNYGYTF

v_call: TRBV14
j_call: TRBJ2-5
cdr3_length: 16
d_call: -
clone_size: -
cdr3_nt: TGTGCCAGCAGCCAAGATGATTGGTACAGACAAGAGACCCAGTACTTC
cdr3_aa: CASSQDDWYRQETQYF

v_call: TRBV5-1
j_call: TRBJ2-3
cdr3_length: 15
d_call: TRBD2
clone_size: few
cdr3_nt: TGCGCCAGCAGCTTTCTCACTAGCGCGACAGATACGCAGTATTTT
cdr3_aa: CASSFLTSATDTQYF

v_call: TRBV20-1
j_call: TRBJ2-2
cdr3_length: 15
d_call: -
clone_size: few
cdr3_nt: TGCAGTGCTAGACGATCGGCATCGGGCACCGGGGAGCTGTTTTTT
cdr3_aa: CSARRSASGTGELFF

v_call: TRBV18
j_call: TRBJ2-4
cdr3_length: 15
d_call: -
clone_size: few
cdr3_nt: TGTGCCAGCTCACCAAGGCACGGGGCGGGAAACATTCAGTACTTC
cdr3_aa: CASSPRHGAGNIQYF

v_call: TRBV7-2
j_call: TRBJ1-2
cdr3_length: 16
d_call: -
clone_size: -
cdr3_nt: TGTGCCAGCAGCTACAGACACGATCTTAGGGGGTATGGCTACACCTTC
cdr3_aa: CASSYRHDLRGYGYTF

v_call: TRBV9
j_call: TRBJ1-6
cdr3_length: 17
d_call: TRBD1
clone_size: many
cdr3_nt: TGTGCCAGCAGCGAAGGACAGGGGGCGCCTTATAATTCACCCCTCCACTTT
cdr3_aa: CASSEGQGAPYNSPLHF

v_call: TRBV7-9
j_call: TRBJ2-1
cdr3_length: 15
d_call: TRBD2
clone_size: few
cdr3_nt: TGTGCCAGCAGGGGGCGGGAGTCGTATTTGGATGAGCAGTTCTTC
cdr3_aa: CASRGRESYLDEQFF

v_call: TRBV2
j_call: TRBJ2-1
cdr3_length: 11
d_call: -
clone_size: few
cdr3_nt: TGTGCCAGCAGGCTATCCAATGAGCAGTTCTTC
cdr3_aa: CASRLSNEQFF

v_call: TRBV2
j_call: TRBJ2-5
cdr3_length: 11
d_call: -
clone_size: -
cdr3_nt: TGTGCCAGCAGTGCTAAAGAGACCCAGTACTTC
cdr3_aa: CASSAKETQYF

v_call: TRBV7-9
j_call: TRBJ2-7
cdr3_length: 12
d_call: -
clone_size: few
cdr3_nt: TGTGCCAGCAGCCCGTGGGGCAGGGAGCAGTACTTC
cdr3_aa: CASSPWGREQYF

v_call: TRBV5-5
j_call: TRBJ1-4
cdr3_length: 14
d_call: -
clone_size: -
cdr3_nt: TGTGCCAGCAGTTCTACGGGGCCTAATGAAAAACTGTTTTTT
cdr3_aa: CASSSTGPNEKLFF

v_call: TRBV14
j_call: TRBJ1-3
cdr3_length: 16
d_call: -
clone_size: -
cdr3_nt: TGTGCCAGCAGCCCTTTTCGCGAGGGAACTGGAAACACCATATATTTT
cdr3_aa: CASSPFREGTGNTIYF

v_call: TRBV20-1
j_call: TRBJ2-1
cdr3_length: 17
d_call: -
clone_size: many
cdr3_nt: TGCAGTGCTAGTGATATCTTCGGGACACGTGTGGGAAATGAGCAGTTCTTC
cdr3_aa: CSASDIFGTRVGNEQFF

v_call: TRBV10-2
j_call: TRBJ2-3
cdr3_length: 20
d_call: TRBD2
clone_size: once
cdr3_nt: TGCGCCAGCAGTGAGTTTCGGCTAGCGGGAGCCAGAGTCGGGAGAGATACGCAGTATTTT
cdr3_aa: CASSEFRLAGARVGRDTQYF

v_call: TRBV30
j_call: TRBJ1-2
cdr3_length: 14
d_call: -
clone_size: -
cdr3_nt: TGTGCCTGGGGGGAGCAGACCCTTGGCTATGGCTACACCTTC
cdr3_aa: CAWGEQTLGYGYTF

v_call: TRBV6-2/TRBV6-3
j_call: TRBJ2-3
cdr3_length: 12
d_call: -
clone_size: -
cdr3_nt: TGTGCCAGCGGGCCCCGAACAGATACGCAGTATTTT
cdr3_aa: CASGPRTDTQYF